This T cell receptor (beta chain) appears in the sequencing data of a study of shared clonotypes between healthy human individuals. At the level of the study: For every donor, three CD4 naive, three CD4 memory, two CD8 naive and one CD8 memory plates were used.

CD45RO-negative cells were positively selected for CCR7, leaving out terminally differentiated effector memory CD45RA+ cells. V dropped 3 bases and J dropped 1 base, with 12 bases sitting between them. Germline V gives CDR1 MDHEN, CDR2 SYDVKM. This CDR3 is built from 15 residues. TCRdb's table, derived via immunoSEQ multiplex PCR, lists solely in-frame clones and lacks some. The table records about 2 million clones, approximately 95% of them present only once. The chain joins TRBV28 to TRBJ1-2, with D maybe TRBD1 (5 bases). The clonotype comes from a man aged 18 to 29 in good health. Input material: naive CD8+ T cells sorted from blood. CDR3 protein: CASSFLRGGNYGYTF. The CDR3 DNA reads as TGTGCCAGCAGTTTCCTCCGGGGGGGTAACTATGGCTACACCTTC.